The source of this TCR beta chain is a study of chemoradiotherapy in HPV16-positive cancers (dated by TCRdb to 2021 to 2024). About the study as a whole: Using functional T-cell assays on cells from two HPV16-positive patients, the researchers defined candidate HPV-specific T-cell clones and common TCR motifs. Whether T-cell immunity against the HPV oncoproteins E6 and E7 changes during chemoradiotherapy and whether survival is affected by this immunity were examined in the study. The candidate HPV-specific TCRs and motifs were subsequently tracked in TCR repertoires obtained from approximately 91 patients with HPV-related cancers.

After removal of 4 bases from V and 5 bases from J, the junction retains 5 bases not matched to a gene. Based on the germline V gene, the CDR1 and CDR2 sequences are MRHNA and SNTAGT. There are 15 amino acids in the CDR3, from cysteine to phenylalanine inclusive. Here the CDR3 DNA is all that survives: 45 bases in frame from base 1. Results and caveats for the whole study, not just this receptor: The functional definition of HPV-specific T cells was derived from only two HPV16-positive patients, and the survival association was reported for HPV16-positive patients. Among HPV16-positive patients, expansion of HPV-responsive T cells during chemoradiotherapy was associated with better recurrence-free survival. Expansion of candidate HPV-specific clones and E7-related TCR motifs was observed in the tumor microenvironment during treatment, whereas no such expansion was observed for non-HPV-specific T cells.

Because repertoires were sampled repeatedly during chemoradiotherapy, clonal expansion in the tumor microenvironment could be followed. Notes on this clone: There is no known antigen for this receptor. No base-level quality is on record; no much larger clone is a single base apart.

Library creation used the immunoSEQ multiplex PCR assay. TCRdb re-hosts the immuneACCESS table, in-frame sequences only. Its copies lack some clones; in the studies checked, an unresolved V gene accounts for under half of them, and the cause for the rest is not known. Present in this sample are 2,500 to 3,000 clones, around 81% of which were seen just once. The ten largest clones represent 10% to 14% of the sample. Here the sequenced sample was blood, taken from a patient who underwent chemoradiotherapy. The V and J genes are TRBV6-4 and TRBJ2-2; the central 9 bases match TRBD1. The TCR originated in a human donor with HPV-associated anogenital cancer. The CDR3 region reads CASSAGTGLTGELFF. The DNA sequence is TGTGCCAGCAGTGCTGGGACAGGGTTAACCGGGGAGCTGTTTTTT.